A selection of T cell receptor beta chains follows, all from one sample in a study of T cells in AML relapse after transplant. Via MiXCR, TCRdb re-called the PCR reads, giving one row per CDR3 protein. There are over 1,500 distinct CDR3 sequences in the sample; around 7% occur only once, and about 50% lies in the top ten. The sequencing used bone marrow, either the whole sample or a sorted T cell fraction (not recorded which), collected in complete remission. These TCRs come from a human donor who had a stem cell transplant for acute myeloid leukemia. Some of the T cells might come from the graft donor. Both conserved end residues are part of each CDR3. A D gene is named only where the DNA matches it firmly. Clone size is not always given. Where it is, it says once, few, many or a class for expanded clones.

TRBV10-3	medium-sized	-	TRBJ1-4	TGTGCCATCAGTAACAGTAATGAAAAACTGTTTTTT	CAISNSNEKLFF
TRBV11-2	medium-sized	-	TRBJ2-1	TGTGCCAGCAGCTCCCCCGAGGAAACAGGTTTTGAGCAGTTCTTC	CASSSPEETGFEQFF
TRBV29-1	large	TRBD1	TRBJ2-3	TGCAGCGTTGAAGGGTCGGCTTGGGACAGGGGAACAGATACGCAGTATTTT	CSVEGSAWDRGTDTQYF
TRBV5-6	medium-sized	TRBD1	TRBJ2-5	TGTGCCAGCAGACACCGAGCCGGGACAGGGGAGGAGACCCAGTACTTC	CASRHRAGTGEETQYF
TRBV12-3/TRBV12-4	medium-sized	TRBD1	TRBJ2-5	TGTGCCAGCAGTTTCTTGACAGGGCGTCAAGAGACCCAGTACTTC	CASSFLTGRQETQYF
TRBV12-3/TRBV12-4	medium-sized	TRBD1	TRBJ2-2	TGTGCCAGCAGTCCCCGGGACAGGGTTGACACCGGGGAGCTGTTTTTT	CASSPRDRVDTGELFF
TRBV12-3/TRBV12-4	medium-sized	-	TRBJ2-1	TGTGCCAGCAGTTTAGCCTCCCGGGACCTTCTTGCCCAGTTCTTC	CASSLASRDLLAQFF
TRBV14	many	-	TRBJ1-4	TGTGCCAGCAGCTTAGCCTTTGGGGCTAATGAAAAACTGTTTTTT	CASSLAFGANEKLFF
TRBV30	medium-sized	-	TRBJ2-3	TGTGCCTGGAGTGGGGGGTGGAACCAAGATACGCAGTATTTT	CAWSGGWNQDTQYF
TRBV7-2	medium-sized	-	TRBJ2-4	TGTGCCAGCAGCTTAGTGGGGGGCCGGAACATTCAGTACTTC	CASSLVGGRNIQYF
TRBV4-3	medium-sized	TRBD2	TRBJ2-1	TGCGCCAGCAGCCAATCACATAGCGGGAGAAGCGACAATGAGCAGTTCTTC	CASSQSHSGRSDNEQFF
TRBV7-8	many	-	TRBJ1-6	TGTGCCAGCAGCTTAGATAGGCAGGGGAGAAATTCACCCCTCCACTTT	CASSLDRQGRNSPLHF
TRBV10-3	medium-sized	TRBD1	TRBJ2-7	TGTGCCATCAGACCCACACCATCTCCGGGACAGGGAAGGTGTAGCTCCTACGAGCAGTACTTC	CAIRPTPSPGQGRCSSYEQYF
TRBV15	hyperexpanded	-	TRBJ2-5	TGTGCCACCAGCGAGGGCGCAGGGGAAGAGACCCAGTACTTC	CATSEGAGEETQYF
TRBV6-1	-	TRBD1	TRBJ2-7	TGTGCCGCCCAGGGTTCGGACAGGGGGAACTACGAGCAGTACTTC	CAAQGSDRGNYEQYF
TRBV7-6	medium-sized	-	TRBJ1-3	TGTGCCAGCAGCTTAGCTGGGGAACTGTCTGGAAACACCATATATTTT	CASSLAGELSGNTIYF
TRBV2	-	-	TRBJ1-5	TGTGCCAGCAGACAGGCCCTCAATCAGCCCCAGCATTTT	CASRQALNQPQHF
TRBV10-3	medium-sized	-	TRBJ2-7	TGTGCCATCAGACAGGGTGTAATGGGCGAGCAGTACTTC	CAIRQGVMGEQYF
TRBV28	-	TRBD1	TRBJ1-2	TGTGCCAGCAGGGGGGACAGGGACCATGGCTACACCTTC	CASRGDRDHGYTF
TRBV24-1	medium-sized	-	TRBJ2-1	TGTGCCACCAGTGGGGGGACCTCGTACAATGAGCAGTTCTTC	CATSGGTSYNEQFF
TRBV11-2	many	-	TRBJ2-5	TGTGCCAGCAGCTTTTTACAGCTGGATAGGGAGACCCAGTACTTC	CASSFLQLDRETQYF
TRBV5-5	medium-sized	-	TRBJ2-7	TGTGCCAGCAGCTGGACTGACGCCTACGAGCAGTACTTC	CASSWTDAYEQYF
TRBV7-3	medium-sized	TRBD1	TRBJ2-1	TGTGCCAGCAGTCCCGGGACAGGGAGAAACAATGAGCAGTTCTTC	CASSPGTGRNNEQFF
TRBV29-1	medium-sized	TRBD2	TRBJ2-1	TGCAGCGTCCCCATACTAGCGAGCTCCTACAATGAGCAGTTCTTC	CSVPILASSYNEQFF
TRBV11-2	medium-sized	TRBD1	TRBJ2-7	TGTGCCAGCAGCTTAGAAAAGACAGGGATCTACGAGCAGTACTTC	CASSLEKTGIYEQYF
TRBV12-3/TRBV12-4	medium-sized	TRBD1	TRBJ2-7	TGTGCCAGCAGGAGACAGGGAAGCTCCTACGAGCAGTACTTC	CASRRQGSSYEQYF
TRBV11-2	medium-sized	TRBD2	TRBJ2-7	TGTGCCAGCAGCCCAAGCGGGAGGTACGAGCAGTACTTC	CASSPSGRYEQYF
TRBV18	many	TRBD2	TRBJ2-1	TGTGCCAGCTCACTTAGCGGGAGGGCCCAAAATGAGCAGTTCTTC	CASSLSGRAQNEQFF
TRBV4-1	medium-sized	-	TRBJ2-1	TGCGCCAGCAGCCAAGGTCGAGGGTATGAGCAGTTCTTC	CASSQGRGYEQFF
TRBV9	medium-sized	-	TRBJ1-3	TGTGCCAGCAGCGTTGCGGCAAGACTTGGAAACACCATATATTTT	CASSVAARLGNTIYF
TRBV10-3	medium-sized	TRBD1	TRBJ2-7	TGTGCCATCGGGACAGGGGACCACGAGCAGTACTTC	CAIGTGDHEQYF
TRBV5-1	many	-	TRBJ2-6	TGCGCCAGCAACGAGGACAGCACATCTTGGCGGGCCAACGTCCTGACTTTC	CASNEDSTSWRANVLTF
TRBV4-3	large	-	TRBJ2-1	TGCGCCAGCAGCCAAGAGGCCTCAAGGGAGCAGTTCTTC	CASSQEASREQFF
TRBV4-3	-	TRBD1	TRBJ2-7	TGCGCCAGCAGCCAGCAAACCCCCGGGACAGGGTTCGTGTTCGATTACGAGCAGTACTTC	CASSQQTPGTGFVFDYEQYF
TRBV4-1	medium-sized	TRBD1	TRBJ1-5	TGCGCCAGCAGCCAAGGTCCAGGACAGGAGAATCAGCCCCAGCATTTT	CASSQGPGQENQPQHF
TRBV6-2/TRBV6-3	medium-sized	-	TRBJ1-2	TGTGCCAGCAGTCCCTCTTATGGCTACACCTTC	CASSPSYGYTF
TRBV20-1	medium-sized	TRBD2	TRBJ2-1	TGCGGTGCTAGTGCGACTAGCGGTATCAATGAGCAGTTCTTC	CGASATSGINEQFF
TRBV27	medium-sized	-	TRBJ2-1	TGTGCCAGCAGTTTGGCTGGCTACAATGAGCAGTTCTTC	CASSLAGYNEQFF
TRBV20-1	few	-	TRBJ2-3	TGCAGTGCTAGAGGAGGGCCGGGCCCCGAGGCAGATACGCAGTATTTT	CSARGGPGPEADTQYF
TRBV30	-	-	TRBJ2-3	TGTGCCTGGAGTCCCTCGGATACGCAGTATTTT	CAWSPSDTQYF
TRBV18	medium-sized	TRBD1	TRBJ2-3	TGTGCCAGCTCACCTCAGACAGGGTCGACAGATACGCAGTATTTT	CASSPQTGSTDTQYF
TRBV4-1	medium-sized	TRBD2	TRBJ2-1	TGCGCCAGCAGCCAAGTGAGACTAGCGATCTACAATGAGCAGTTCTTC	CASSQVRLAIYNEQFF
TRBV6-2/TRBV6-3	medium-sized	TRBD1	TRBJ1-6	TGTGCCAGCAGTTATAACCCTCGACAGGGGGCAATTAATTCACCCCTCCACTTT	CASSYNPRQGAINSPLHF
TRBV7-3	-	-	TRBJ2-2	TGTGCCAGCAGCTTAACGAGGGATTTCGACACCGGGGAGCTGTTTTTT	CASSLTRDFDTGELFF
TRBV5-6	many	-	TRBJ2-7	TGTGCCAGCAGCTTTAGTAGTACAGGGATCTACGAGCAGTACTTC	CASSFSSTGIYEQYF
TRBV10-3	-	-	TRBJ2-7	TGTGCCATCAGCGGGGGCTACGAGCAGTACTTC	CAISGGYEQYF
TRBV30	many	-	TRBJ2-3	TGTGCCTGGAATTCGGGGACAGATACGCAGTATTTT	CAWNSGTDTQYF
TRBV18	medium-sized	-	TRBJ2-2	TGTGCCAGCTCACTTCTGGCCGGGGAGCTGTTTTTT	CASSLLAGELFF
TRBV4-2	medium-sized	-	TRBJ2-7	TGTGCCAGCAGCCAAGCAATGAACTACGAGCAGTACTTC	CASSQAMNYEQYF
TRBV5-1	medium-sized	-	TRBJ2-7	TGCGCCAGCAGCTTGGACCTTCCGATCTCCTACGAGCAGTACTTC	CASSLDLPISYEQYF
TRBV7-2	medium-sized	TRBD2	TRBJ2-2	TGTGCCAGCATCACTGTAGCGGGAGTAAGAGCCGGGGAGCTGTTTTTT	CASITVAGVRAGELFF
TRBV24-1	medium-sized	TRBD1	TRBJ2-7	TGTGCCACCAGTGACCTTCAGACAGGGCCGAGGCAGTACTTC	CATSDLQTGPRQYF
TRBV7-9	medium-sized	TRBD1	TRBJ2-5	TGTGCCAGCAGCCCCCGGGGGGACAGGGACCAAGAGACCCAGTACTTC	CASSPRGDRDQETQYF
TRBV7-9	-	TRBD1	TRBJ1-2	TGTGCCAGCAGCTTAGTGGACAGGGGCTATGGCTACACCTTC	CASSLVDRGYGYTF